Listed below are T cell receptor beta chains from one sample, sequenced in a study of OX40 agonist ivuxolimab in advanced cancers. The method was immunoSEQ multiplex PCR; TCRdb's version includes in-frame clones alone and lacks a portion of them. The table has approximately 74,000 clones, around nine tenths seen once. The starting material was CD4+ or CD8+ T cells sorted from blood, obtained in a trial of the OX40 agonist ivuxolimab. The receptor source for this set is an adult with an advanced solid tumor such as melanoma, head and neck, liver or kidney cancer. The CDR3 runs from the conserved cysteine through the conserved F or W. Each record gives: clone size, D gene, J gene, V gene, CDR3 protein, CDR3 DNA. A D gene is named only where the DNA matches it firmly. Clone size is not always given. Where it is, it says once, few, many or a class for expanded clones.

>NA|NA|TRBJ2-7|TRBV28
CASTPDSSYEQYF
TGTGCCAGCACCCCGGACAGTTCCTACGAGCAGTACTTC
>NA|NA|TRBJ1-1|TRBV14
CASSALGGLEAFF
TGTGCCAGCAGCGCACTCGGGGGGCTGGAAGCTTTCTTT
>NA|TRBD1|TRBJ2-1|TRBV19
CASTDRGPYNEQFF
TGTGCCAGTACGGACAGGGGGCCCTACAATGAGCAGTTCTTC
>NA|NA|TRBJ2-5|TRBV7-8
CASSLAPSTETQYF
TGTGCCAGCAGCTTAGCGCCTAGCACAGAGACCCAGTACTTC
>NA|TRBD2|TRBJ2-1|TRBV7-2
CASSPTSGSMYEQFF
TGTGCCAGCAGCCCTACTAGCGGGAGTATGTATGAGCAGTTCTTC
>few|NA|TRBJ2-5|TRBV11-2
CASSPRTQETQYF
TGTGCCAGCAGCCCGAGGACCCAAGAGACCCAGTACTTC
>NA|NA|TRBJ2-5|TRBV7-9
CASSLIEDAKTQYF
TGTGCCAGCAGCTTAATCGAGGATGCCAAGACCCAGTACTTC
>once|TRBD2|TRBJ2-1|TRBV7-6
CASSFGLAGELNEQFF
TGTGCCAGCAGCTTCGGACTAGCGGGGGAACTTAATGAGCAGTTCTTC
>NA|TRBD1|TRBJ2-7|TRBV27
CASSSLFIDRGEGYEQYF
TGTGCCAGCAGTTCGCTCTTTATTGACAGGGGAGAAGGCTACGAGCAGTACTTC
>NA|TRBD1|TRBJ1-1|TRBV27
CASSFGQGEAFF
TGTGCCAGCAGTTTCGGACAGGGGGAAGCTTTCTTT
>NA|TRBD2|TRBJ2-1|TRBV4-3
CASSQESGGGAYNEQFF
TGCGCCAGCAGCCAAGAAAGCGGGGGGGGAGCCTACAATGAGCAGTTCTTC
>NA|TRBD2|TRBJ2-1|TRBV19
CASSPWTSGGPYNEQFF
TGTGCCAGTAGTCCCTGGACTAGCGGGGGCCCCTACAATGAGCAGTTCTTC
>NA|NA|TRBJ1-3|TRBV30
CAWSGGRPGNTIYF
TGTGCCTGGAGTGGAGGACGGCCTGGAAACACCATATATTTT
>NA|TRBD2|TRBJ2-7|TRBV9
CASSLSGLAGYEQYF
TGTGCCAGCAGTTTGTCGGGGCTAGCGGGTTACGAGCAGTACTTC
>once|NA|TRBJ2-7|TRBV27
CASSLQGNSYEQYF
TGTGCCAGCAGTTTACAAGGGAACTCCTACGAGCAGTACTTC
>NA|NA|TRBJ2-5|TRBV19
CASSIEGGGGSETQYF
TGTGCCAGTAGTATTGAAGGCGGAGGAGGTAGCGAGACCCAGTACTTC
>NA|TRBD2|TRBJ2-1|TRBV4-1
CASSQDSPGLGVNEQFF
TGCGCCAGCAGCCAAGATTCTCCGGGACTAGGCGTAAATGAGCAGTTCTTC
>NA|NA|TRBJ2-7|TRBV9
CASSVGGIGVDEQYF
TGTGCCAGCAGCGTAGGCGGGATCGGGGTCGACGAGCAGTACTTC
>NA|TRBD1|TRBJ1-4|TRBV15
CATSRDVGTGVEKLFF
TGTGCCACCAGCAGAGATGTGGGGACAGGGGTGGAAAAACTGTTTTTT
>NA|TRBD2|TRBJ2-4|TRBV5-6
CASSLSGGAGTKNIQYF
TGTGCCAGCAGCTTGAGCGGGGGGGCCGGGACCAAAAACATTCAGTACTTC
>NA|TRBD1|TRBJ1-2|TRBV6-6
CASSWTGVVDGYTF
TGTGCCAGCAGTTGGACAGGGGTGGTCGATGGCTACACCTTC
>NA|NA|TRBJ2-3|TRBV27
CASSLFGDTDTQYF
TGTGCCAGCAGTTTATTCGGGGACACAGATACGCAGTATTTT
>NA|TRBD2|TRBJ2-3|TRBV6-4
CASSVSGGSTDTQYF
TGTGCCAGCAGCGTTAGCGGGGGAAGCACAGATACGCAGTATTTT
>NA|NA|TRBJ1-4|TRBV28
CASSLTSPPATNEKLFF
TGTGCCAGCAGTTTAACGAGTCCCCCAGCAACTAATGAAAAACTGTTTTTT
>NA|NA|TRBJ1-1|TRBV27
CASSLFGSGTEAFF
TGTGCCAGCAGTTTATTTGGTTCAGGTACAGAAGCTTTCTTT
>NA|NA|TRBJ2-7|TRBV30
CAWSVRGGLAYEQYF
TGTGCCTGGAGTGTCCGCGGGGGCCTCGCCTACGAGCAGTACTTC
>NA|NA|TRBJ1-1|TRBV27
CASSLSNRVGEAFF
TGTGCCAGCAGTTTATCGAATAGGGTGGGCGAAGCTTTCTTT
>NA|NA|TRBJ2-1|TRBV7-8
CASVAESSYNEQFF
TGTGCCAGCGTGGCGGAAAGCTCCTACAATGAGCAGTTCTTC
>NA|TRBD1|TRBJ1-1|TRBV30
CAWSVQGNVVNTEAFF
TGTGCCTGGAGTGTACAGGGGAATGTTGTGAACACTGAAGCTTTCTTT
>NA|TRBD2|TRBJ2-5|TRBV28
CASSFKLLAGEEETQYF
TGTGCCAGCAGTTTCAAGCTACTAGCGGGAGAAGAAGAGACCCAGTACTTC
>NA|TRBD2|TRBJ2-1|TRBV27
CASSPGLAEHNTLVTYNEQFF
TGTGCCAGCAGTCCGGGACTAGCGGAGCATAATACCCTAGTCACCTACAATGAGCAGTTCTTC
>NA|NA|TRBJ1-2|TRBV7-9
CATDTSFGGYTF
TGTGCCACCGACACGTCCTTCGGAGGCTACACCTTC
>NA|TRBD2|TRBJ2-2|TRBV10-2
CASSESTHGGLETGELFF
TGCGCCAGCAGTGAGTCGACCCACGGGGGGTTAGAAACCGGGGAGCTGTTTTTT
>NA|NA|TRBJ1-5|TRBV6-5
CASSWTAYQPQHF
TGTGCCAGCAGCTGGACAGCGTATCAGCCCCAGCATTTT
>NA|TRBD1|TRBJ1-5|TRBV6-1
CASSGPLLSGGDYSNQPQHF
TGTGCCAGCAGTGGACCGCTCTTGTCAGGGGGGGATTATAGCAATCAGCCCCAGCATTTT